This T cell receptor (beta chain) was identified during a study of blood T cell repertoires in COVID-19. The CDR3 spans 12 residues. Germline values: CDR1 LNHDA, CDR2 SQIVND (reference sequence). V gave up 7 bases and J gave up 1 base, with 7 bases separating them. The data were produced by immunoSEQ multiplex PCR, yet TCRdb's version contains in-frame clones alone and is incomplete. The repertoire holds about 300,000 clones, with roughly nine tenths as singletons. The sample holds one count of this clone. Material: peripheral blood. The clonotype comes from a woman aged 30 to 39 with COVID-19, enrolled during active disease. V gene TRBV19 combines with J gene TRBJ1-1; no definite D call. CDR3 loop: CASTRGNTEAFF. In DNA form, the CDR3 reads TGTGCCAGTACCCGGGGGAACACTGAAGCTTTCTTT.